The 17 T cell receptor delta chains below were found in one sample sequenced in a study of γδ T cells in repeated Plasmodium falciparum infection. Gammadelta T cells were flow-sorted from PBMC into Vgamma9/Vdelta2+ and Vdelta2-negative populations for bulk analysis. TCRdb fed the multiplex PCR reads into CATT to redo clone calling. The sample has roughly 93,000 delta-chain clones; under 1.5% are singletons. The sequenced sample was gamma-delta T cells from blood. Source of these receptors: a pool of human donors (malaria-infected and uninfected, not separated).

This clone came up a few times. This probably arose from a read error, given a far larger clone one base away. The same CDR3 also results from other DNA sequences found in this sample. In DNA form, the CDR3 reads TGTGCTCTTGGGGAAAACTGGGACAAACTCGTGGGGTATACCGATAAACTCATCTTT. This translates into CALGENWDKLVGYTDKLIF. The genes are TRDV1 and TRDJ1; tentatively, D is TRDD3 (6 bases). Germline V CDR1 and CDR2: TSWWSYY, QGS. The V and J ends lost 2 bases and 2 bases respectively, with 24 bases between them. The CDR3 runs to 19 residues.

In this sample, this clone turned up a few times. The protein TCRdb gives is from a much larger clone and does not agree with this DNA's translation at residue 4, likely a read error; the protein shown here comes from the DNA. The V gene is TRDV2, the J gene TRDJ2; 9 bases fit TRDD3. Assignment of the J gene here rests on matching the DNA to germline, because TCRdb gives none. Germline assignment: CDR1 GEAIGNYY and CDR2 EKD. The CDR3 has 21 amino acids. The CDR3 sequence is CACGTVSTGDTGIILTAQLFF. The CDR3 DNA reads TGTGCCTGTGGCACCGTGAGTACTGGGGATACGGGTATTATCTTGACAGCACAACTCTTCTTT.

Details on this clone: TCRdb has a much larger clone's protein, which differs at residue 5 from the translation of this DNA, likely because of a read error; what is shown is the protein translated from the DNA. V is TRDV2 and J is TRDJ3, with D perhaps being TRDD2 or TRDD3 (6 bases each). Per germline, CDR1 GEAIGNYY and CDR2 EKD. There are 24 residues in the CDR3. V dropped 3 bases and J dropped 0 bases, with 32 bases sitting between them. CDR3 residues: CACDSGLPQNTGTRLSWDTRQMFF. CDR3 in DNA: TGTGCCTGTGACTCCGGTCTTCCTCAAAATACTGGGACCAGACTCTCCTGGGACACCCGACAGATGTTTTTC.

Regarding this clone: A far more abundant clone sits one base away, making this likely a read error. The same CDR3 is also encoded by other DNA sequences in this sample. The J gene went uncalled, whereas the V gene is TRDV2; TRDD3, as called in the table, went unchecked against the DNA. Germline CDR1 is GEAIGNYY and CDR2 is EKD. The CDR3 contains 16 residues. The DNA for the CDR3 is TGTGCCTGTTACCGAGCGGATACTAGTGACACCGATAAACTCATCTTC. Translated: CACYRADTSDTDKLIF.

This clone was observed a few times. This probably arose from a read error, given a far larger clone one base away. The sample holds other DNA sequences that translate to the same CDR3. V usage is TRDV2 and J usage is TRDJ1, with 13 bases fitting TRDD3. TCRdb lists no J gene, so it was determined here by aligning the DNA to germline. Trimming cost V 7 bases and J 3 bases; bases outside gene matches: 10. From germline, CDR1 is GEAIGNYY and CDR2 EKD. The CDR3 sequence is 16 residues long. CDR3 sequence: CACDSRTGGYADKLIF. CDR3 in DNA: TGTGCCTGCGACTCCCGTACTGGGGGATACGCCGATAAACTCATCTTT.

This clone was counted at least ten times. The protein TCRdb gives is from a much larger clone and does not agree with this DNA's translation at residue 4, likely a read error; the protein shown here comes from the DNA. V and J are TRDV2 and TRDJ1; 12 bases are shared with TRDD3. The J gene, left out of TCRdb, was set here by checking the DNA against germline. Per the germline V gene, CDR1 is GEAIGNYY and CDR2 is EKD. V gave up 5 bases and J gave up 0 bases; unmatched junction bases: 12. This CDR3 region has 18 residues. CDR3 sequence reads: CACGTVSGGYAHTDKLIF. DNA for the CDR3: TGTGCCTGTGGCACGGTTTCTGGGGGATACGCACACACCGATAAACTCATCTTT.

This clone was counted many times. The translation of this DNA and the TCRdb protein of a much larger clone differ at residue 3, probably owing to a read error; the protein shown here is translated from the DNA. The J gene is TRDJ1, the V gene TRDV2; 8 nucleotides match TRDD3. The J gene is not listed in TCRdb, so it was assigned here from a DNA match to germline. The CDR3 has 18 residues. CDR1 and CDR2 (germline): GEAIGNYY, EKD. Trimming took 8 bases from V and 5 from J; bases not matched to a gene: 24. This CDR3 is CAYEGIREGKASPDKLIF. In nucleotides, the CDR3 is TGTGCCTATGAAGGGATACGCGAAGGGAAAGCATCCCCAGATAAACTCATCTTT.

Details on this clone: With only one base between it and a far larger clone, this is likely a read error. Other DNA sequences in the same sample also yield this CDR3. No J gene was called, and the V gene is TRDV2; TRDD3 was called by the table and not checked on the DNA. CDR1 GEAIGNYY and CDR2 EKD come from the germline V gene. The CDR3 contains 16 residues. CDR3 nucleotide sequence: TGTGCCTGTGTCCCACTGGGGGATACTGAGACCGATAAGCTCATCTTT. This encodes CACVPLGDTETDKLIF.

This clone was seen a handful of times. This sequence is one base from a far larger clone and is likely a read error. Other nucleotide sequences from this sample produce the same CDR3. This sequence joins TRDV3 and TRDJ1; TRDD2 might be the D (5 bases). The CDR3 covers 16 residues. With 0 bases removed from V and 2 bases from J, the gap between germline ends came to 19 bases. Germline CDR1 is TVYSNPD and CDR2 is GDNSRS (reference sequence). The CDR3 sequence: CAFSTFVPLPTDKLIF. The DNA for the CDR3 is TGTGCCTTTAGTACCTTCGTACCCCTCCCTACCGATAAACTCATCTTT.

By share of the sample, this clone is medium-sized. Other DNA sequences in the same sample also yield this CDR3. V gene TRDV1 combines with J gene TRDJ2; D unresolved. Germline CDR1 reads TSWWSYY; CDR2 reads QGS. CDR3 length equals 12 residues. V dropped 9 bases and J dropped 4 bases, with 9 bases sitting between them. CDR3 bases: TGTGCTCTCGCCGCGGGGACAGCACAACTCTTCTTT. It translates to CALAAGTAQLFF.

A few counts support this clone. A much larger clone differs from this one at a single base, so this may be a read error. The chain has TRDV1 and TRDJ1; 8 bases match TRDD3. Germline matching of the DNA provided the J gene here, since TCRdb leaves it blank. This CDR3 contains 25 residues. Germline V gene sequence: CDR1 TSWWSYY, CDR2 QGS. Germline trimming cut 1 base from V and 0 bases from J; bases unmatched to any gene: 31. CDR3 loop: CALGEPKTHPRPPWGIWDYTDKLIF. CDR3 nucleotide sequence: TGTGCTCTTGGGGAACCTAAGACCCATCCTCGTCCCCCGTGGGGGATTTGGGACTACACCGATAAACTCATCTTT.

For this clone: Translating this DNA gives a protein that differs at residue 11 from the TCRdb one, which belongs to a much larger clone; a read error is likely, and the protein shown is this translation. Other nucleotide sequences from this sample produce the same CDR3. The rearrangement uses TRDV1 and TRDJ1; 9 nucleotides line up with TRDD3. The CDR3 sequence is 18 residues long. Per the germline V gene, CDR1 is TSWWSYY and CDR2 is QGS. V lost 0 bases to trimming and J lost 7 bases; unmatched junction nucleotides: 15. As DNA, the CDR3 is TGTGCTCTTGGGGAACTGTCCTACTGGGGGAGCCCCTATAGTAAACTCATCTTT. Protein sequence: CALGELSYWGSPYSKLIF.

This clone occurred many times. At residue 17, the TCRdb protein and translated DNA are inconsistent; the protein given comes from the DNA. V gene TRDV1 combines with J gene TRDJ1; 11 nucleotides agree with TRDD3. Here the J gene was assigned by germline matching of the DNA, as TCRdb has none. From germline, CDR1 is TSWWSYY and CDR2 QGS. V was pared by 0 bases and J by 3 bases, with 21 bases of the junction left unmatched. This CDR3 comprises 22 residues. This chain's CDR3 is CALGELTNGGYAPIRYADKLIF. DNA for the CDR3: TGTGCTCTTGGGGAACTGACCAATGGGGGATACGCACCGATAAGGTACGCCGATAAACTCATCTTT.

Details on this clone: The TCRdb protein comes from a much larger clone and disagrees with this DNA's translation at residue 15, likely due to a read error; the protein given here is derived from the DNA. The rearrangement links TRDV1 to TRDJ1; 12 nucleotides match TRDD3. In the absence of a J gene in TCRdb, the DNA was matched to germline to assign it here. Germline lookup yields CDR1 TSWWSYY and CDR2 QGS. J gave up 0 bases and V 4 bases, and 21 bases lay outside the gene matches. The CDR3 is made up of 22 amino acids. The CDR3 DNA sequence: TGTGCTCTTGGGGGAAGAGCACCCCCTAACTGGGGGATACTCTGCAACACCGATAAACTCATCTTT. Translating gives CALGGRAPPNWGILCNTDKLIF.

A remark on this clone: This DNA's translation differs at residue 16 from TCRdb's protein, which comes from a much larger clone; a read error is likely, and the protein shown is translated from the DNA. This rearrangement joins TRDV1 to TRDJ1, with D possibly being TRDD2 (8 bases). TCRdb gives no J gene; it was assigned here by matching the DNA to germline. This CDR3 is 22 amino acids long. Between the trimmed V and J ends, which lost 1 base and 1 base, there was a span of 31 bases. From germline, CDR1 is TSWWSYY and CDR2 QGS. Here the CDR3 DNA reads TGTGCTCTTGGGGAACCTGGCCTTCCTAGGTACAGGGGGATTGCCTGCACCGATAAACTCATCTTT. It is translated as CALGEPGLPRYRGIACTDKLIF.

Notes on this clone: This DNA's translation and the protein TCRdb lists, from a much larger clone, do not match at residue 3, likely due to a read error; the protein shown is translated from the DNA. This chain joins TRDV1 and TRDJ1; 13 bases fit TRDD3. Here the J gene came from matching the DNA to germline, since TCRdb omits it. The CDR3 length is 21 residues. Per germline, CDR1 TSWWSYY and CDR2 QGS. CDR3: CAFGGPFPPSTGGYAPDKLIF. The CDR3 DNA reads TGTGCTTTTGGGGGTCCGTTCCCTCCCAGTACTGGGGGATACGCTCCCGATAAACTCATCTTT.

This clone was seen repeatedly, ten times or more. A much larger clonotype is one base distant, so this may be a read error. In the same sample, other DNA sequences code for this CDR3. The chain recombines TRDV2 with TRDJ1; D is unresolved. The J gene, left out of TCRdb, was set here by checking the DNA against germline. The germline V gene has CDR1 GEAIGNYY and CDR2 EKD. This CDR3 comprises 14 residues. CDR3 loop: CACDTLSPRDKLIF. The CDR3 DNA is TGCGCCTGTGACACCCTTTCACCGCGCGATAAACTCATCTTT.